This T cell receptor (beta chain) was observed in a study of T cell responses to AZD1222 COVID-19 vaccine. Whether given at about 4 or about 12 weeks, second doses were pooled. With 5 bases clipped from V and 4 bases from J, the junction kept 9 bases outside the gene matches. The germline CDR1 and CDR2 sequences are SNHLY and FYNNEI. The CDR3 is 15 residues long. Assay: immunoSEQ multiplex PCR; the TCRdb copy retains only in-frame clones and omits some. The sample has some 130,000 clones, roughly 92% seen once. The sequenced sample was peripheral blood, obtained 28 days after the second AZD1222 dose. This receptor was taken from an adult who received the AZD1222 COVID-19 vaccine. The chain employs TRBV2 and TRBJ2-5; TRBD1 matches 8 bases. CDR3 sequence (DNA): TGTGCCAGCAGTCGGTCTCGGACAGGGACAGAGACCCAGTACTTC. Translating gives CASSRSRTGTETQYF.